This T cell receptor (beta chain) was recorded in a study of shared clonotypes between healthy human individuals. Whole-study results and caveats: Generation probabilities were higher for clonotypes shared across all four sorted-subset donors than for unshared ones.

In regard to this clone: Antigen: not known.

Data came from immunoSEQ multiplex PCR; TCRdb stores just in-frame clones and leaves some out. The data contain around 510,000 clones, approximately 94% of them singletons. Donors were Caucasian adults residing in Nashville, Tennessee, USA. Splitting the CD4+ cells yielded a CD45RA+ naive subset and a CD45RA-negative memory subset. This CDR3 spans 15 amino acids. The V and J ends lost 5 bases and 5 bases respectively, with 15 bases between them. CDR1 and CDR2 from the germline V gene are MDHEN and SYDVKM. This receptor was identified in a woman in her 30s in good health. The chain employs TRBV28 and TRBJ1-4; D unclear. Input material: naive CD4+ T cells sorted from blood. Noted subset: CD45RA+ positively selected. The CDR3 protein is CASSPRTKRNEKLFF. For the CDR3, the DNA is TGTGCCAGCAGTCCTCGGACTAAACGGAATGAAAAACTGTTTTTT.